This TCR beta chain was recovered during a study of T cell repertoires in ileal Crohn's disease. Across the study: At postoperative colonoscopy, neoterminal ileum biopsies were taken as M6.

Time point reported: neoterminal ileum biopsy at postoperative endoscopy, about 6 months after surgery. The CDR3 consists of 15 residues. Looked up from germline, CDR1 is MDHEN and CDR2 is SYDVKM. V was pared by 6 bases and J by 2 bases, with 8 bases of the junction left unmatched. Only in-frame clones appear in the TCRdb table, and some are missing; sequencing was by immunoSEQ multiplex PCR. The table records 11,000 or so clones, around 80% of them present only once. The receptor was derived from an adult with Crohn's disease. Sequenced sample: ileal tissue. The rearrangement joins TRBV28 to TRBJ2-3; 7 bases align to TRBD2. CDR3 amino acids: CASRLRAGTTDTQYF. In nucleotides, the CDR3 is TGTGCCAGCAGACTCCGAGCGGGAACCACAGATACGCAGTATTTT.